The rows below give T cell receptor beta chains drawn from one sample of a study of blood T cell repertoires in COVID-19. Libraries were prepared by immunoSEQ multiplex PCR; TCRdb keeps only in-frame clonotypes and omits some of them. The sample lists some 75,000 clones; roughly 90% were seen once. Sequencing was done on a sample of peripheral blood. These receptors all stem from a man aged 80 or over with COVID-19, enrolled during active disease. CDR3s include the opening cysteine and the closing phenylalanine or tryptophan. Each record gives: V gene, J gene, CDR3 protein.

v_call: TRBV18
j_call: TRBJ1-1
cdr3_aa: CASSPRGAEAFF

v_call: TRBV7-7
j_call: TRBJ2-5
cdr3_aa: CASSLQAGGQETQYF

v_call: TRBV5-1
j_call: TRBJ2-7
cdr3_aa: CASSLGGEFYEQYF

v_call: TRBV7-2
j_call: TRBJ1-1
cdr3_aa: CASSALIVDTEAFF

v_call: TRBV2
j_call: TRBJ1-4
cdr3_aa: CASKRTETNEKLFF

v_call: TRBV19
j_call: TRBJ1-1
cdr3_aa: CASSRQGLTEAFF

v_call: TRBV18
j_call: TRBJ2-1
cdr3_aa: CASSPPESGEQFF

v_call: TRBV19
j_call: TRBJ1-5
cdr3_aa: CASSISGQGAWQPQHF

v_call: TRBV19
j_call: TRBJ1-4
cdr3_aa: CASSPGGGFNEKLFF

v_call: TRBV19
j_call: TRBJ1-2
cdr3_aa: CASSIQGQGGGYTF

v_call: TRBV6-5
j_call: TRBJ2-1
cdr3_aa: CASAQESVAGNEQFF

v_call: TRBV4-3
j_call: TRBJ1-1
cdr3_aa: CASSQEAGTEAFF

v_call: TRBV7-3
j_call: TRBJ2-5
cdr3_aa: CASSETGTGSGETQYF

v_call: TRBV5-1
j_call: TRBJ2-3
cdr3_aa: CASSPTGQGASDTQYF

v_call: TRBV27
j_call: TRBJ2-2
cdr3_aa: CASSLRLAGGDTGELFF

v_call: TRBV12-3/TRBV12-4
j_call: TRBJ1-1
cdr3_aa: CASSSIGGTEAFF

v_call: TRBV5-1
j_call: TRBJ1-4
cdr3_aa: CASSLEGAADEKLFF

v_call: TRBV27
j_call: TRBJ1-2
cdr3_aa: CASSFRTTGLRATYGYTF

v_call: TRBV19
j_call: TRBJ1-1
cdr3_aa: CASSIGLVNTEAFF

v_call: TRBV7-2
j_call: TRBJ2-1
cdr3_aa: CASSSPLAGAYNEQFF